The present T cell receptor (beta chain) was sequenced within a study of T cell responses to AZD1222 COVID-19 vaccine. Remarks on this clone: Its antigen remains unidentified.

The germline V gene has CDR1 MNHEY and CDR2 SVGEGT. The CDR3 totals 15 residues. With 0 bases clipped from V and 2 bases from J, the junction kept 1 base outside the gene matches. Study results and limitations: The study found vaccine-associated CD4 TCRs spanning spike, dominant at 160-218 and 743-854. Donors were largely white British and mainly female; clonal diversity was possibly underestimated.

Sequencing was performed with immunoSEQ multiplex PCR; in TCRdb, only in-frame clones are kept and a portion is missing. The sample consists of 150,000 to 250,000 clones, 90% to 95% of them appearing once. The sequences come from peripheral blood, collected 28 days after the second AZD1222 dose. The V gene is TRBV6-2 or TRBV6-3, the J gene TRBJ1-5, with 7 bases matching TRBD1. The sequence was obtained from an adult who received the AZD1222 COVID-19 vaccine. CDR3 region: CASSYSGGGNQPQHF. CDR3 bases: TGTGCCAGCAGTTACTCAGGGGGCGGCAATCAGCCCCAGCATTTT.